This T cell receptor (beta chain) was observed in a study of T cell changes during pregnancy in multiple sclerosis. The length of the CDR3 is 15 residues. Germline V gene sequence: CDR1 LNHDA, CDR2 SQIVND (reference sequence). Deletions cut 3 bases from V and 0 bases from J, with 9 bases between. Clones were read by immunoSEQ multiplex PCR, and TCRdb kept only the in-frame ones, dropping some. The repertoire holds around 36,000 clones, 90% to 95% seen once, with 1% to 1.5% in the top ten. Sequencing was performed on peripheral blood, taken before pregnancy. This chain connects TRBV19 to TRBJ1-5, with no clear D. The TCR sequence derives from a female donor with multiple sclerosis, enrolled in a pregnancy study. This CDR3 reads CASSMRANSNQPQHF. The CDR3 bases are TGTGCCAGTAGTATGCGCGCAAATAGCAATCAGCCCCAGCATTTT.